The 11 T cell receptor beta chains in this list originate from one sample, sequenced in a study of regulatory T cells in long-lasting Graves disease. Time point reported: newly diagnosed GD, antithyroid drugs for less than 3 months. PBMC-derived RNA was used for the TCR library. Libraries of TCR beta came from iRepertoire HTBI primers plus Arm-PCR of CDR3 regions. TCRdb used MiXCR to reprocess the multiplex PCR reads, holding one entry per CDR3 protein. The sample contains 360,000 or so distinct CDR3 sequences, approximately 12% of which appear only once. Separately, the same data were catalogued under a study of T cells in Graves' hyperthyroidism and ophthalmopathy.

This specimen was peripheral blood mononuclear cells (PBMCs), taken at new diagnosis, from a patient treated with antithyroid drugs. The origin of the receptors is a woman between 18 and 29 years old with Graves disease.

This clonotype was seen many times. This sequence joins TRBV7-2 and TRBJ2-3, with 9 bases fitting TRBD2. The ends lost 5 bases at V and 1 base at J; junction bases unmatched: 16. From germline, CDR1 is SGHTA and CDR2 FQGNSA. The CDR3 extends over 19 amino acids. The chain's CDR3 is CASSRRYVWREGGTDTQYF. CDR3 coding DNA: TGTGCCAGCAGCCGACGATATGTCTGGCGGGAGGGGGGCACAGATACGCAGTATTTT.

Ten or more counts support this clonotype. The rearrangement links TRBV20-1 to TRBJ2-3; the D gene is possibly TRBD2 (5 bases). Germline loops: CDR1 DFQATT, CDR2 SNEGSKA (reference sequence). The CDR3 totals 15 residues. Between the trimmed V and J ends, which lost 3 bases and 0 bases, there was a span of 13 bases. The CDR3 nucleotides are TGCAGTGCTAGTGGGCTAGCACTAAGCACAGATACGCAGTATTTT. It codes for CSASGLALSTDTQYF.

This clonotype came up many times. The gene calls are TRBV12-3 or TRBV12-4 and TRBJ2-2; a possible D gene is TRBD2 (5 bases). The length of the CDR3 is 14 residues. Trimming cost V 8 bases and J 2 bases, with 12 bases left between them. CDR3 sequence reads: CASRDGLNTGELFF. For the CDR3, the DNA is TGTGCCAGCCGGGATGGGCTAAACACCGGGGAGCTGTTTTTT.

In this sample, this clonotype turned up many times. The gene calls are TRBV11-2 and TRBJ2-1; D unclear. Germline CDR1 is SGHAT and CDR2 is FQNNGV. CDR3 size: 11 residues. Deletions cut 4 bases from V and 5 bases from J, with 3 bases between. CDR3 nucleotide sequence: TGTGCCAGCAGCTACAACAATGAGCAGTTCTTC. Residues: CASSYNNEQFF.

This CDR3 reads CASSFPKGGPDEQYV. The CDR3, as DNA: TGCGCCAGCAGCTTCCCAAAGGGAGGGCCGGACGAGCAGTACGTC. The chain couples TRBV5-1 to TRBJ2-7; TRBD2 agrees at 7 bases. This CDR3 region has 15 residues. Per the germline V gene, CDR1 is SGHRS and CDR2 is YFSETQ. Germline trimming cut 2 bases from V and 5 bases from J; bases unmatched to any gene: 10.

This clonotype was observed at least ten times. This sequence joins TRBV7-2 and TRBJ1-2; 7 bases are shared with TRBD1. The junction had 11 bases not matched to a gene; V was cut back by 3 bases and J by 4 bases. The CDR3 covers 16 residues. Per germline, CDR1 SGHTA and CDR2 FQGNSA. This CDR3 reads CASSFGTVLEGYGYTF. Here the CDR3 DNA reads TGTGCCAGCAGCTTTGGGACAGTGTTAGAGGGCTATGGCTACACCTTC.

V is TRBV28 and J is TRBJ2-5; D gene uncertain. The V gene's germline CDR1 is MDHEN and CDR2 SYDVKM. This CDR3 is built from 14 residues. Trimming left V 7 bases short and J 1 base short, with 13 bases between. The CDR3 bases are TGTGCCAGCACCACTCCGGGCGTCCAAGAGACCCAGTACTTC. Residues: CASTTPGVQETQYF.

This clonotype was counted between two and nine times. The V and J genes are TRBV6-2 or TRBV6-3 and TRBJ2-6, with a weak D call TRBD1 (5 bases). The germline CDR1 and CDR2 sequences are MNHEY and SVGEGT. The CDR3 runs 13 residues. V lost 7 bases and J 5 bases, leaving 9 bases between the germline ends. This chain's CDR3 is CASNPDRANVLTF. As DNA, the CDR3 is TGTGCCAGCAATCCGGACAGGGCCAACGTCCTGACTTTC.

The V call is TRBV7-9, the J call TRBJ1-1; D remains unclear. Looked up from germline, CDR1 is SEHNR and CDR2 is FQNEAQ (reference sequence). There are 13 residues in the CDR3. Trimming shortened V by 5 bases and J by 4 bases, and 11 bases separated the two germline ends. CDR3 residues: CASSRTEGTEAFF. The CDR3 DNA is TGTGCCAGCAGCCGGACCGAGGGCACTGAAGCTTTCTTT.

Many counts were recorded for this clonotype. The chain has TRBV2 and TRBJ1-2, with 8 bases that match TRBD1. The CDR3 covers 15 residues. CDR1 and CDR2 from the germline V gene are SNHLY and FYNNEI. With V trimmed by 1 base and J by 5 bases, 6 bases remained unmatched. CDR3 DNA sequence: TGTGCCAGCAGTGAAGAAGGGACAGGCAATTATGGCTACACCTTC. Protein product: CASSEEGTGNYGYTF.

This clonotype was counted at least ten times. The chain links TRBV28 to TRBJ2-3; no definite D call. Trimming pared 2 bases from V and 0 bases from J, leaving 6 bases between. CDR3 length: 14 residues. CDR1 and CDR2 from the germline V gene are MDHEN and SYDVKM. The CDR3 nucleotides read TGTGCCAGCAGTTTACCCCAGAGCACAGATACGCAGTATTTT. Its translation is CASSLPQSTDTQYF.